These T cell receptor gamma chains were read from a single sample in a study of Vδ1+ human thymocytes. TCRdb fed the multiplex PCR reads to CATT. The data show about 27,000 gamma-chain clones, around 20% seen once. Sequencing was done on a sample of Vdelta1+ gamma-delta thymocytes from the thymus. These receptors came from a boy under three years old who had congenital heart surgery. CDR3s include the opening cysteine and the closing phenylalanine or tryptophan. Not every row has a clone size; where given, it reads once, few, many or a size class.

j_call v_call clone_size cdr3_nt cdr3_aa
TRGJP1 TRGV8 - TGTGCCACCTGGGATCGTTGGTTCAAGATATTT CATWDRWFKIF
TRGJ1/TRGJ2 TRGV9 few TGTGCCTTGTGGGGGCCCTCGAATTATTATAAGAAACTCTTT CALWGPSNYYKKLF
TRGJ1/TRGJ2 TRGV4 few TGTGCCACCTGGGATAAGTTTAAGAAACTCTTT CATWDKFKKLF
TRGJ1/TRGJ2 TRGV8 - TGTGCCACCTGGGATAGTAATTATAAGAAACTCTTT CATWDSNYKKLF
TRGJ1/TRGJ2 TRGV8 - TGTGCCACCTGGGACCCTAGGTATAAGAAACTCTTT CATWDPRYKKLF
TRGJ1/TRGJ2 TRGV2 medium-sized TGTGCCACCTGGGACGGGCTAGGTTATAAGAAACTCTTT CATWDGLGYKKLF
TRGJ1/TRGJ2 TRGV9 - TGTGCCTTGTGGGAGCACCGTCCGGTTAAGAAACTCTTT CALWEHRPVKKLF
TRGJ1/TRGJ2 TRGV3 few TGTGCCACCTGGGACCCGCGTGGGAAACTCTTT CATWDPRGKLF
TRGJ1/TRGJ2 TRGV3 few TGTGCCACCTGGGACAGGCTAACCGGTTATAAGAAACTCTTT CATWDRLTGYKKLF
TRGJ1/TRGJ2 TRGV9 few TGTGCCTTGTGGGAGGGAGGTTATAAGAAACTCTTT CALWEGGYKKLF
TRGJP TRGV9 - TGTGCCTTGTGGGAGCTAGCCCGAGAGTTGGGCAAAAAAATCAAGGTATTT CALWELARELGKKIKVF
TRGJP2 TRGV3 once TGTACCACCTGGGACGGGAGCGGTGATTGGATCAAGACGTTT CTTWDGSGDWIKTF
TRGJ1/TRGJ2 TRGV4 medium-sized TGTGCCACCTGGGATCCAAATTATTATAAGAAACTCTTT CATWDPNYYKKLF
TRGJ1/TRGJ2 TRGV2 few TGTGCCACCTGGGACGAGTGGTATAAGAAACTCTTT CATWDEWYKKLF
TRGJ1/TRGJ2 TRGV9 - TGTGCCTTGTGGGAGCCCGACTATTATAAGAAACTCTTT CALWEPDYYKKLF
TRGJ1/TRGJ2 TRGV9 - TGTGCCTTGTGGGAGGCGGATTATTATTATAAGAAACTCTTT CALWEADYYYKKLF
TRGJ1/TRGJ2 TRGV9 once TGTGCCTTGTGGGAACCTCTCTTATTTTATAAGAAACTCTTT CALWEPLLFYKKLF
TRGJ1/TRGJ2 TRGV2 - TGTGCCACCTGGGACGGGTACTATTATAAGAAACTCTTT CATWDGYYYKKLF
TRGJ1/TRGJ2 TRGV2 - TGTGCCACCTGGGACGGGCTCTTGTATTATAAGAAACTCTTT CATWDGLLYYKKLF
TRGJ1/TRGJ2 TRGV5 medium-sized TGTGCCACCTGGGACAGTCATTATAAGAAACTCTTT CATWDSHYKKLF
TRGJ1/TRGJ2 TRGV4 - TGTGCCACCTGGGATGGGCGCCTCTATAAGAAACTCTTT CATWDGRLYKKLF
TRGJ1/TRGJ2 TRGV9 few TGTGCCTTGCGGGAGGGGCTAATGAAACTCTTT CALREGLMKLF
TRGJ1/TRGJ2 TRGV2 few TGTGCCACCTGGGACCCTTTTTATTATAAGAAACTCTTT CATWDPFYYKKLF
TRGJ1/TRGJ2 TRGV8 - TGTGCCACCTGGGATAAAGAAGTTGGATATAAGAAACTCTTT CATWDKEVGYKKLF
TRGJ1/TRGJ2 TRGV9 - TGTGCCTTGTGGGAGGCACCCCGGGGTTATAAGAAACTCTTT CALWEAPRGYKKLF
TRGJ1/TRGJ2 TRGV5 - TGTGCCACCTGGGACAGAACCAATTATTATAAGAAACTCTTT CATWDRTNYYKKLF
TRGJ1/TRGJ2 TRGV2 - TGTGCCACCTGGGATTCGATTCCTTCGAATTATTATAAGAAACTCTTT CATWDSIPSNYYKKLF
TRGJ1/TRGJ2 TRGV5 - TGTGCCACCTGGGACATACGGACCCATTATTACAAGAATCTCTTT CATWDIRTHYYKNLF
TRGJ1/TRGJ2 TRGV9 few TGTGCCTTGTGGGAGGTGCTGGATTATTATAAGAAACTCTTT CALWEVLDYYKKLF
TRGJ1/TRGJ2 TRGV9 - TGTGCCTTGTGGGTTCCTTCCCCCCCTTATTATAAGAAACTCTTT CALWVPSPPYYKKLF
TRGJ1/TRGJ2 TRGV9 - TGTGCCTTGTGGGAGGTTCTCGTTTCGGAGAAGAAACTCTTT CALWEVLVSEKKLF
TRGJ1/TRGJ2 TRGV9 - TGTGCCTTGTGGGAGGTTCCCCCTAAGGCTAAGAAACTCTTT CALWEVPPKAKKLF
TRGJ1/TRGJ2 TRGV8 few TGTGCCACCACACCAAGAAAGAAACTCTTT CATTPRKKLF
TRGJP TRGV2 - TGTGCCACCTGGGACGGGCTAGCAGAGTTGGGCAAAAAAATCAAGGTATTT CATWDGLAELGKKIKVF
TRGJ1/TRGJ2 TRGV4 once TGTGCCACCTGGGATGGGCGGGTTTGTTATAAGAAACTCTTT CATWDGRVCYKKLF